This TCR beta chain stems from a study of cytomegalovirus exposure and HLA in healthy donors. V lost 5 bases and J lost 0; bases outside the gene matches: 3. The CDR3 has 14 amino acids. The germline V gene encodes CDR1 SEHNR and CDR2 FQNEAQ (reference sequence). This clone was counted only a few times. In the PCR, 60 Vbeta and 13 Jbeta primers were used. Some clones are missing from TCRdb's copy, which holds only in-frame ones; the method was immunoSEQ multiplex PCR. This sample has about 200,000 clones, with 70% to 80% found just once. The chain employs TRBV7-9 and TRBJ1-1; 7 bases map to TRBD1. The TCR originated in a male donor in good health and CMV-seropositive. The sequenced sample consisted of PBMCs. The CDR3, as DNA: TGTGCCAGCAGCACCGGGACAGTGAACACTGAAGCTTTCTTT. The encoded protein is CASSTGTVNTEAFF.